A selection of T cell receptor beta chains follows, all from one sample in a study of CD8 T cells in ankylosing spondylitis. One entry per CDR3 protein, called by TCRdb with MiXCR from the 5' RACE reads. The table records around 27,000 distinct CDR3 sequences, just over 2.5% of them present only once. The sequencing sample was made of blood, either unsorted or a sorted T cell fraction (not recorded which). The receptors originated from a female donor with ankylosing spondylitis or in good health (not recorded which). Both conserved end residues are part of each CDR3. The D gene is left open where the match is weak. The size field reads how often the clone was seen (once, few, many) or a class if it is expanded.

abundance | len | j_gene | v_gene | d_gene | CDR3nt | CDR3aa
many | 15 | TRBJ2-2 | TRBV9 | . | TGTGCCAGCAGCCCGAGGGCCGGGGCCACCGGGGAGCTGTTTTTT | CASSPRAGATGELFF
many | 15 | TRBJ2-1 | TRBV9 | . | TGTGCCAGCAGCGTATCCCCACGGGGCTACAATGAGCAGTTCTTC | CASSVSPRGYNEQFF
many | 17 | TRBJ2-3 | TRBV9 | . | TGTGCCAGCAGCGTCGATGCCCGGGGGCCGGGACCCATCTCGCAGTATTTT | CASSVDARGPGPISQYF
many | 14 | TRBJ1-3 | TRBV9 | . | TGTGCCAGCAGCGTAGAGGGAATCGAGCACACCATATATTTT | CASSVEGIEHTIYF
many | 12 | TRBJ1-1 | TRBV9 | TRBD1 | TGTGCCAGCAGCGCCCGGGACAGGGAAGCTTTCTTT | CASSARDREAFF
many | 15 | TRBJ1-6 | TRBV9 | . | TGTGCCAGCAGCGCCAAGGAATCCTATAATTCACCCCTCCACTTT | CASSAKESYNSPLHF
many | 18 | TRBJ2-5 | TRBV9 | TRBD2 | TGTGCCAGCAGCGAAACTGAGAGCGGGAGGGCCGTCCAAGAGACCCAGTACTTC | CASSETESGRAVQETQYF
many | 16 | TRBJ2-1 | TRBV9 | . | TGTGCCAGCAGCGTAAAATTGGGCGGGACGGACAATGAGCAGTTCTTC | CASSVKLGGTDNEQFF
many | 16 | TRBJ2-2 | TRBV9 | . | TGTGCCAGCAGCGTTGGAGTAGGGAACACGGCCGGGGAGCTGTTTTTT | CASSVGVGNTAGELFF
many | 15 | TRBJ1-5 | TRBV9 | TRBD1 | TGTGCCAGCAGCGGTGGGACAGCGACCAATCAGCCCCAGCATTTT | CASSGGTATNQPQHF